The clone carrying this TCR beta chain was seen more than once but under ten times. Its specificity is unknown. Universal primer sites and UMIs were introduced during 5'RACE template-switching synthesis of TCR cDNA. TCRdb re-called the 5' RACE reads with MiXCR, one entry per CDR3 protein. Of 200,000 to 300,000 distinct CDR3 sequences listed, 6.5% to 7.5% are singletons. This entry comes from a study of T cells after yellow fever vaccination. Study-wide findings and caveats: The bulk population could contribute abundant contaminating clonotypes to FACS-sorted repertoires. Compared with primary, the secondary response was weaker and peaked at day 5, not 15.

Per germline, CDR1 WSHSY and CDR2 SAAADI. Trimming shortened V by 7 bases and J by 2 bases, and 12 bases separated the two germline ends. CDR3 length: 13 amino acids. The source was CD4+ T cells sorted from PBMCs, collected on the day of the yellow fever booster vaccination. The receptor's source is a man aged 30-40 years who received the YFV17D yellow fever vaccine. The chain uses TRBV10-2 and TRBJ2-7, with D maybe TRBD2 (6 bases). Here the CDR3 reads CASTPGEPYEQYF. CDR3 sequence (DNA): TGCGCCAGCACCCCGGGGGAGCCCTACGAGCAGTACTTC.